A single sample gave rise to the 20 T cell receptor beta chains below, sequenced in a study of identical twins. Each CDR3 protein is one row after TCRdb ran MiXCR on the 5' RACE reads. Seen here are approximately 500,000 distinct CDR3 sequences, 15% observed once, and the top ten hold roughly 0.4%. The same data also contributed to another study, on yellow fever vaccine responses in identical twins.

The specimen sequenced was CD4+ T cells sorted from blood. The receptors were gathered from a woman under 30 in good health.

The V and J genes are TRBV4-1 and TRBJ1-3; D uncertain. The CDR3 covers 20 residues. From germline, CDR1 is MGHRA and CDR2 YSYEKL. Between the trimmed V and J ends, which lost 0 bases and 4 bases, there was a span of 25 bases. The CDR3 here is CASSQEPPPRPFILGNTIYF. CDR3 nucleotide sequence: TGCGCCAGCAGCCAAGAGCCCCCCCCCCGACCGTTCATACTGGGAAACACCATATATTTT.

The V gene is TRBV7-2, the J gene TRBJ2-2; D is undetermined. V was cut by 5 bases and J by 4 bases, with 14 bases left in between. Per the germline V gene, CDR1 is SGHTA and CDR2 is FQGNSA. The CDR3 is 15 residues long. The CDR3 nucleotides are TGTGCCAGCAGCATACCTCCCCTGGGCACCGGGGAGCTGTTTTTT. This translates into CASSIPPLGTGELFF.

The chain couples TRBV25-1 to TRBJ2-7; 8 positions agree with TRBD1. Germline lookup yields CDR1 MGHDK and CDR2 SYGVNS. The trim removed 3 bases at V and 3 bases at J, leaving 7 bases unmatched. This CDR3 is 15 amino acids long. This CDR3 reads CASSEIGQGFYEQYF. For the CDR3, the DNA is TGTGCCAGCAGTGAGATAGGACAGGGATTCTACGAGCAGTACTTC.

This clonotype was seen many times. Sequence at one end of the junction differs from germline and may be a read error. The genes are TRBV5-1 and TRBJ2-1; a possible D gene is TRBD2 (7 bases). Germline CDR1 is SGHRS and CDR2 is YFSETQ. The CDR3 has 14 amino acids. The CDR3 DNA sequence: TGTGCCAGCAGTTTAGGGGGGGGGTACAATGAGCAGTTCTTC. This codes for CASSLGGGYNEQFF. Variable domain in full (rest from reference TRBV5-1 and TRBJ2-1): KAGVTQTPRYLIKTRGQQVTLSCSPISGHRSVSWYQQTPGQGLQFLFEYFSETQRNKGNFPGRFSGRQFSNSRSEMNVSTLELGDSALYLCASSLGGGYNEQFFGPGTRLTVL.

This clonotype was detected only a few times. The chain combines TRBV7-2 with TRBJ2-7, with 10 bases identical to TRBD1. V lost 4 bases, J lost 3 bases, and 0 bases stayed unmatched. Per germline, CDR1 SGHTA and CDR2 FQGNSA. There are 13 residues in the CDR3. CDR3 nucleotides: TGTGCCAGCAGCTGGACAGGGGGCTACGAGCAGTACGTC. Its translation is CASSWTGGYEQYV.

This clonotype has at least ten counts. The gene calls are TRBV12-5 and TRBJ2-7, with 7 bases matching TRBD1. The trim removed 0 bases at V and 0 bases at J, leaving 2 bases unmatched. Germline V gives CDR1 LGHNT, CDR2 FRNRAP. The CDR3 sequence is 15 residues long. CDR3 in amino acids: CASGLVGTVSYEQYF. In DNA form, the CDR3 reads TGTGCTAGTGGTTTGGTAGGGACAGTCTCCTACGAGCAGTACTTC.

V and J are TRBV7-3 and TRBJ2-1; 9 nucleotides agree with TRBD2. Germline CDR1 SGHTA, CDR2 FQGTGA. Losses at the gene ends were 2 bases for V and 8 bases for J; bases not matched to a gene: 13. This CDR3 is 17 amino acids long. The CDR3 bases are TGTGCCAGCAGCTTATCCCCAGGGGCGGGAGGGCCCGATGAGCAGTTCTTC. As protein: CASSLSPGAGGPDEQFF.

This chain joins TRBV2 and TRBJ2-1; 10 nucleotides align to TRBD2. Per germline, CDR1 SNHLY and CDR2 FYNNEI. The CDR3 runs to 15 residues. J gave up 9 bases and V 6 bases, and 11 bases lay outside the gene matches. The CDR3 nucleotides are TGTGCCAGCAGAATGAGCGGGGGGGATCGTGGTGAGCAGTTCTTC. This sequence encodes CASRMSGGDRGEQFF. Full variable domain (rest looked up from reference TRBV2 and TRBJ2-1): EPEVTQTPSHQVTQMGQEVILRCVPISNHLYFYWYRQILGQKVEFLVSFYNNEISEKSEIFDDQFSVERPDGSNFTLKIRSTKLEDSAMYFCASRMSGGDRGEQFFGPGTRLTVL.

This clonotype was seen a few times. This chain links TRBV11-2 with TRBJ2-7; 13 nucleotides match TRBD2. The germline gives CDR1 SGHAT, CDR2 FQNNGV. V was pared by 1 base and J by 7 bases, with 4 bases of the junction left unmatched. The CDR3 consists of 15 residues. Here the CDR3 reads CASSLGTSGSIEQYF. For the CDR3, the DNA is TGTGCCAGCAGCTTAGGGACTAGCGGGAGTATTGAGCAGTACTTC.

The V call is TRBV5-1, the J call TRBJ1-2; D call uncertain. Germline values: CDR1 SGHRS, CDR2 YFSETQ. The CDR3 sequence is 13 residues long. The germline V and J ends were trimmed by 3 bases and 4 bases, with 10 bases remaining between them. The CDR3 nucleotides are TGCGCCAGCAGCTCGGACGGTCGCTATGGCTACACCTTC. It yields the protein CASSSDGRYGYTF.

The table lists this clonotype with a few counts. V gene TRBV5-1 combines with J gene TRBJ2-2; 12 positions agree with TRBD1. The CDR3 has 18 amino acids. Germline V gives CDR1 SGHRS, CDR2 YFSETQ. Losses at the gene ends were 4 bases for V and 6 bases for J; bases not matched to a gene: 13. CDR3 sequence (DNA): TGCGCCAGCAGCCCCCCTCCCCCGGGACAGGGGGCTTCCGGGGAGCTGTTTTTT. This sequence encodes CASSPPPPGQGASGELFF.

The DNA for the CDR3 is TGTGCCAGCAGCTTTAGCGAATCCTACAATGAGCAGTTCTTC. This gives the protein CASSFSESYNEQFF. The V call is TRBV7-8, the J call TRBJ2-1; a weak D match, TRBD2 (5 bases). Germline values: CDR1 SGHVS, CDR2 FQNEAQ. Trimming removed 3 bases from V and 1 base from J, with 7 bases in between. The CDR3 is 14 residues long.

This clonotype has only a few counts. The DNA of the CDR3 is TGTGCTAGTGGTTTCACGGATAATCAGCCCCAGCATTTT. Translating gives CASGFTDNQPQHF. The chain couples TRBV12-5 to TRBJ1-5; D call uncertain. The CDR3 is 13 amino acids. Deletions cut 3 bases from V and 4 bases from J, with 7 bases between. The germline V gene has CDR1 LGHNT and CDR2 FRNRAP. Full variable domain (remainder filled in from reference TRBV12-5 and TRBJ1-5): DARVTQTPRHKVTEMGQEVTMRCQPILGHNTVFWYRQTMMQGLELLAYFRNRAPLDDSGMPKDRFSAEMPDATLATLKIQPSEPRDSAVYFCASGFTDNQPQHFGDGTRLSIL.

The chain links TRBV7-2 to TRBJ1-2; the D gene is possibly TRBD1 (5 bases). V gave up 3 bases and J gave up 0 bases, with 11 bases separating them. Germline CDR1 is SGHTA and CDR2 is FQGNSA. The CDR3 extends over 15 amino acids. The CDR3 DNA reads as TGTGCCAGCAGCTTCCCGGGGGGACCTAACTATGGCTACACCTTC. It is translated as CASSFPGGPNYGYTF.

This chain connects TRBV2 to TRBJ2-3; 11 bases match TRBD2. The CDR3 extends over 16 amino acids. Germline-derived CDR1 and CDR2 are SNHLY and FYNNEI. J lost 4 bases, V lost 1 base, and 4 bases had no gene match. CDR3 nucleotides: TGTGCCAGCAGTGAAGGTAGCGGGAGGGGCCCAGATACGCAGTATTTT. Amino acids: CASSEGSGRGPDTQYF.

The chain links TRBV7-9 to TRBJ1-1; no clear D gene. The CDR3 runs to 15 residues. The V gene lost 1 base and the J gene lost 0 bases, with 9 bases spanning the gap. Per the germline V gene, CDR1 is SEHNR and CDR2 is FQNEAQ (reference sequence). CDR3 residues: CASSLGNLMNTEAFF. Here the CDR3 DNA reads TGTGCCAGCAGCTTAGGGAACCTCATGAACACTGAAGCTTTCTTT.

This sequence joins TRBV12-3 or TRBV12-4 and TRBJ1-4, with TRBD1 matching 9 bases. The CDR3 runs to 14 residues. The trim removed 5 bases at V and 7 bases at J, leaving 5 bases unmatched. CDR3: CASSTGTGLEKLFF. The CDR3 nucleotides read TGTGCCAGCAGTACCGGGACAGGGCTTGAAAAACTGTTTTTT.

This clonotype was counted ten times or more. The gene calls are TRBV5-6 and TRBJ2-1, with TRBD2 identical over 9 bases. This CDR3 has 15 residues. The germline gives CDR1 SGHDT, CDR2 YYEEEE. V trimming: 4 bases; J trimming: 7 bases; junction bases outside the gene matches: 9. The DNA of the CDR3 is TGTGCCAGCAGCCAGGGACTAGCCCGCATTAATGAGCAGTTCTTC. Amino acid sequence: CASSQGLARINEQFF.

The chain couples TRBV18 to TRBJ2-5; D not resolved. This CDR3 spans 15 amino acids. Germline CDR1 KGHSH, CDR2 LQKENI. Trimming removed 2 bases at V and 0 bases at J, with 10 bases between. The CDR3 DNA reads TGTGCCAGCTCACCAGGGCGCACGAACCAAGAGACCCAGTACTTC. Translated: CASSPGRTNQETQYF.

The rearrangement joins TRBV18 to TRBJ2-7, with D possibly being TRBD1 (6 bases). Trimming stripped 2 bases from V and 8 bases from J, with 13 bases between. This CDR3 region has 13 residues. Germline V gene lookup returns CDR1 KGHSH and CDR2 LQKENI. CDR3 protein: CASSPFEGEKQYV. In DNA, the CDR3 is TGTGCCAGCTCACCATTTGAGGGGGAGAAGCAGTACGTC.